This passage covers 32 T cell receptor beta chains from one sample sequenced in a study of OX40 agonist ivuxolimab in advanced cancers. The method was immunoSEQ multiplex PCR; TCRdb's version includes in-frame clones alone and lacks a portion of them. Here the sample spans about 54,000 clones, roughly 89% being singletons. The specimen comprised CD4+ or CD8+ T cells sorted from blood, sampled in a trial of the OX40 agonist ivuxolimab. These receptors were obtained from an adult with an advanced solid tumor such as melanoma, head and neck, liver or kidney cancer.

This chain connects TRBV5-1 to TRBJ1-5, with D hard to call. The CDR3 runs 15 residues. Germline lookup yields CDR1 SGHRS and CDR2 YFSETQ. Trimming removed 0 bases at V and 2 bases at J, with 9 bases between. The CDR3 sequence is CASSLAGQGNQPQHF. The CDR3 DNA is TGCGCCAGCAGCTTGGCTGGGCAGGGCAATCAGCCCCAGCATTTT. Full variable domain (missing parts from reference TRBV5-1 and TRBJ1-5): KAGVTQTPRYLIKTRGQQVTLSCSPISGHRSVSWYQQTPGQGLQFLFEYFSETQRNKGNFPGRFSGRQFSNSRSEMNVSTLELGDSALYLCASSLAGQGNQPQHFGDGTRLSIL.

This clone was detected only once. The chain combines TRBV18 with TRBJ1-5; D call uncertain. The CDR3 contains 15 residues. Trimming stripped 3 bases from V and 3 bases from J, with 12 bases between. Germline CDR1 KGHSH, CDR2 LQKENI. CDR3 residues: CASSPDNSINQPQHF. In DNA, the CDR3 is TGTGCCAGCTCACCCGATAACAGCATCAATCAGCCCCAGCATTTT.

The gene calls are TRBV5-5 and TRBJ1-5; TRBD1 is a possible D gene (5 bases). V was clipped by 5 bases and J by 4 bases, with 19 bases between them. Germline V lookup: CDR1 SGHKS, CDR2 YYEKEE (reference sequence). The CDR3 covers 16 residues. The CDR3: CASRPTPTALNQPQHF. CDR3 bases: TGTGCCAGCAGACCCACACCGACAGCCCTTAATCAGCCCCAGCATTTT.

V is TRBV7-8 and J is TRBJ2-1; TRBD2 matches 7 bases. Germline lookup yields CDR1 SGHVS and CDR2 FQNEAQ. This CDR3 is built from 11 residues. Trimming at V came to 7 bases and at J to 7 bases, leaving 1 base not matched to a gene. In nucleotides, the CDR3 is TGTGCCAGCACGCGGGGGAATGAGCAGTTCTTC. Translation: CASTRGNEQFF. Drawing the rest from reference TRBV7-8 and TRBJ2-1, the complete variable domain is GAGVSQSPRYKVAKRGQDVALRCDPISGHVSLFWYQQALGQGPEFLTYFQNEAQLDKSGLPSDRFFAERPEGSVSTLKIQRTQQEDSAVYLCASTRGNEQFFGPGTRLTVL.

V usage is TRBV9 and J usage is TRBJ2-7; D is unresolved. Trimming took 0 bases from V and 0 from J, leaving 7 bases between them. Germline V gives CDR1 SGDLS, CDR2 YYNGEE. CDR3 length: 14 residues. CDR3 nucleotides: TGTGCCAGCAGCGTAGGGCATACCTCCTACGAGCAGTACTTC. Residues: CASSVGHTSYEQYF.

The chain combines TRBV25-1 with TRBJ2-2; no firm D call. Germline V gene data show CDR1 as MGHDK and CDR2 as SYGVNS. CDR3 length: 12 residues. V gave up 6 bases and J gave up 5 bases, with 7 bases separating them. CDR3 bases: TGTGCCAGCAGGCCGACTACCGGGGAGCTGTTTTTT. Translated: CASRPTTGELFF.

V and J are TRBV6-6 and TRBJ1-4, with TRBD1 identical over 10 bases. V trimming: 11 bases; J trimming: 7 bases; junction bases outside the gene matches: 7. The CDR3 has 13 residues. Germline V lookup: CDR1 MNHNY, CDR2 SVGAGI (reference sequence). Written as DNA, the CDR3 is TGTGCCGCACTCGGGACAGGGGTTGAAAAACTGTTTTTT. Residues: CAALGTGVEKLFF.

This chain links TRBV18 with TRBJ1-2; 7 positions agree with TRBD1. This CDR3 is 14 amino acids long. The J segment lost 1 base and the V segment lost 2 bases, leaving 1 base of the junction unmatched. Germline V gives CDR1 KGHSH, CDR2 LQKENI. CDR3 coding DNA: TGTGCCAGCTCACCAGGACAGGATAACTATGGCTACACCTTC. It specifies CASSPGQDNYGYTF.

The rearrangement links TRBV6-6 to TRBJ1-5; D is unresolved. V was pared by 0 bases and J by 2 bases, with 5 bases between. Germline CDR1 is MNHNY and CDR2 is SVGAGI (reference sequence). The CDR3 totals 14 residues. The DNA of the CDR3 is TGTGCCAGCAGTTACTCCCCACGCAATCAGCCCCAGCATTTT. It yields the protein CASSYSPRNQPQHF.

The chain uses TRBV10-1 and TRBJ1-4; 9 nucleotides match TRBD1. This CDR3 is 15 amino acids long. V lost 3 bases to trimming and J lost 5 bases; unmatched junction nucleotides: 4. The germline V gene has CDR1 WNHNN and CDR2 SYGVQD (reference sequence). The CDR3 region has the DNA TGCGCCAGCAGTGATTCCGGGACAGGGAATGAAAAACTGTTTTTT. The encoded protein is CASSDSGTGNEKLFF.

This chain joins TRBV7-9 and TRBJ2-3; maybe TRBD2 (6 bases). CDR1 and CDR2 from the germline V gene are SEHNR and FQNEAQ (reference sequence). The germline V and J ends were trimmed by 6 bases and 3 bases, with 10 bases remaining between them. CDR3 length: 13 residues. The CDR3 nucleotides read TGTGCCAGCAGAAGAGGGACTACAGATACGCAGTATTTT. It codes for CASRRGTTDTQYF.

This sequence joins TRBV5-1 and TRBJ2-1; D is ambiguous. CDR3 length: 14 amino acids. Trimming pared 0 bases from V and 0 bases from J, leaving 4 bases between. CDR1 SGHRS and CDR2 YFSETQ come from the germline V gene. The CDR3: CASSLGDSYNEQFF. DNA of the CDR3: TGCGCCAGCAGCTTGGGGGACTCCTACAATGAGCAGTTCTTC.

Regarding this clone: A junction end diverges from the germline sequence, so it may reflect a read error. The chain uses TRBV7-7 and TRBJ2-3; TRBD2 aligns across 8 bases. Germline V CDR1 and CDR2: SSHAT, FNYEAQ (reference sequence). This CDR3 contains 14 residues. CDR3 DNA sequence: TGTGCTAGCAGCCCGCGGGGGGGCACAGATACGCAGTATTTT. This gives the protein CASSPRGGTDTQYF.

The rearrangement uses TRBV2 and TRBJ2-1, with 9 bases lining up with TRBD2. Trimming at V came to 3 bases and at J to 4 bases, leaving 4 bases not matched to a gene. The germline CDR1 and CDR2 sequences are SNHLY and FYNNEI. This CDR3 comprises 15 residues. This chain's CDR3 is CASSDGGRAYNEQFF. CDR3 sequence (DNA): TGTGCCAGCAGTGATGGCGGGAGGGCTTACAATGAGCAGTTCTTC. The full variable domain, its missing parts supplied by reference TRBV2 and TRBJ2-1, is EPEVTQTPSHQVTQMGQEVILRCVPISNHLYFYWYRQILGQKVEFLVSFYNNEISEKSEIFDDQFSVERPDGSNFTLKIRSTKLEDSAMYFCASSDGGRAYNEQFFGPGTRLTVL.

This rearrangement joins TRBV7-9 to TRBJ2-5, with TRBD1 identical over 7 bases. J was trimmed by 5 bases and V by 10 bases; bases with no gene match: 13. There are 14 residues in the CDR3. Germline-derived CDR1 and CDR2 are SEHNR and FQNEAQ (reference sequence). The CDR3 DNA sequence: TGTGCCATCCCTACAGGGGCCCTCAGGGAGACCCAGTACTTC. It encodes CAIPTGALRETQYF.

The rearrangement joins TRBV11-1 to TRBJ2-1; 13 positions agree with TRBD2. V lost 3 bases and J lost 4; bases outside the gene matches: 6. CDR1 is SGHAT and CDR2 is FQDESV in the germline V gene (reference sequence). The CDR3 is 17 residues long. For the CDR3, the DNA is TGTGCCAGCAGCTTGTCCCAGACTAGCGGGAGGTACAATGAGCAGTTCTTC. Amino acids: CASSLSQTSGRYNEQFF.

The V and J genes are TRBV6-6 and TRBJ2-1; perhaps TRBD1 as D (6 bases). Between the trimmed V and J ends, which lost 7 bases and 4 bases, there was a span of 14 bases. Germline CDR1 reads MNHNY; CDR2 reads SVGAGI (reference sequence). The CDR3 runs to 14 residues. CDR3 nucleotides: TGTGCCAGCATCCTGGACAGCGTGTACAATGAGCAGTTCTTC. Residues: CASILDSVYNEQFF.

J is TRBJ1-3 and V is TRBV7-9; D is uncertain. Germline CDR1 is SEHNR and CDR2 is FQNEAQ (reference sequence). V was cut by 0 bases and J by 1 base, with 13 bases left in between. This CDR3 is built from 17 residues. The CDR3 here is CASSLAGPRQSGNTIYF. CDR3 nucleotide sequence: TGTGCCAGCAGCTTAGCTGGGCCCCGGCAATCTGGAAACACCATATATTTT.

This clone was seen a single time. The chain is built from TRBV6-6 and TRBJ1-5, with D unclear. CDR1 and CDR2 from the germline V gene are MNHNY and SVGAGI (reference sequence). V was trimmed by 6 bases and J by 5 bases, leaving 11 bases between them. The CDR3 contains 13 residues. This chain's CDR3 is CASRPDGDQPQHF. CDR3 bases: TGTGCCAGCAGACCAGACGGGGATCAGCCCCAGCATTTT.

The chain has TRBV9 and TRBJ2-1; D call uncertain. Trimming removed 1 base from V and 4 bases from J, with 15 bases in between. The CDR3 sequence is 16 residues long. The germline CDR1 and CDR2 sequences are SGDLS and YYNGEE. The CDR3 loop is CASSVLGSGGYNEQFF. The CDR3 nucleotides read TGTGCCAGCAGCGTACTAGGATCAGGTGGTTACAATGAGCAGTTCTTC. Based on the CDR3 plus reference TRBV9 and TRBJ2-1, the full variable domain is DSGVTQTPKHLITATGQRVTLRCSPRSGDLSVYWYQQSLDQGLQFLIQYYNGEERAKGNILERFSAQQFPDLHSELNLSSLELGDSALYFCASSVLGSGGYNEQFFGPGTRLTVL.

This sequence joins TRBV19 and TRBJ1-5; maybe TRBD1 (5 bases). V was trimmed by 0 bases and J by 3 bases, leaving 15 bases between them. Germline CDR1 and CDR2: LNHDA and SQIVND (reference sequence). This CDR3 is built from 17 residues. The CDR3 DNA reads as TGTGCCAGTAGTATAGATAGGGGCCCTACCGTCAATCAGCCCCAGCATTTT. As protein: CASSIDRGPTVNQPQHF.

This clone was seen only once. The DNA of the CDR3 is TGTGCCAGTTATAATTTAGGTGCCAACGTCCTGACTTTC. This sequence encodes CASYNLGANVLTF. The V and J genes are TRBV6-6 and TRBJ2-6; D is ambiguous. Germline loops: CDR1 MNHNY, CDR2 SVGAGI (reference sequence). Trimming pared 9 bases from V and 7 bases from J, leaving 13 bases between. CDR3 length: 13 residues.

The chain carries TRBV21-1 and TRBJ2-3; the tabulated D call, TRBD1, remains unverified against the DNA. TRBV21-1 is a listed pseudogene. This CDR3 spans 15 amino acids. As DNA, the CDR3 is TGTGCCAGCAACCGGGACAGGGGGTCGGCAGATACGCAGTATTTT. Translating gives CASNRDRGSADTQYF.

This sequence joins TRBV5-6 and TRBJ2-5, with 9 bases lining up with TRBD2. CDR3 length: 15 amino acids. CDR1 is SGHDT and CDR2 is YYEEEE in the germline V gene. Trimming cost V 0 bases and J 6 bases; bases outside gene matches: 6. In nucleotides, the CDR3 is TGTGCCAGCAGCTTGGGGTCGGGACTAGCAAAGACCCAGTACTTC. Residues: CASSLGSGLAKTQYF. Drawing the rest from reference TRBV5-6 and TRBJ2-5, the complete variable domain is DAGVTQSPTHLIKTRGQQVTLRCSPKSGHDTVSWYQQALGQGPQFIFQYYEEEERQRGNFPDRFSGHQFPNYSSELNVNALLLGDSALYLCASSLGSGLAKTQYFGPGTRLLVL.

This clone has more than one count but fewer than ten. The rearrangement links TRBV18 to TRBJ2-5, with D perhaps being TRBD1 or TRBD2 (5 bases each). Germline CDR1 reads KGHSH; CDR2 reads LQKENI. There are 16 residues in the CDR3. V was shortened by 6 bases and J by 0 bases, with 17 bases between the two germline ends. This CDR3 reads CASSPDGAPYQETQYF. The CDR3 region has the DNA TGTGCCAGCTCTCCCGACGGGGCGCCGTACCAAGAGACCCAGTACTTC. The full variable domain, rest sourced from reference TRBV18 and TRBJ2-5, is NAGVMQNPRHLVRRRGQEARLRCSPMKGHSHVYWYRQLPEEGLKFMVYLQKENIIDESGMPKERFSAEFPKEGPSILRIQQVVRGDSAAYFCASSPDGAPYQETQYFGPGTRLLVL.

This chain joins TRBV28 and TRBJ1-5, with D hard to call. The V gene lost 5 bases and the J gene lost 10 bases, with 9 bases spanning the gap. Germline V gene sequence: CDR1 MDHEN, CDR2 SYDVKM. This CDR3 spans 11 amino acids. CDR3 DNA sequence: TGTGCCAGCAGTCAGGAAAACCCCCAGCATTTT. Amino acid sequence: CASSQENPQHF.

This clone was seen only a few times. The chain employs TRBV5-1 and TRBJ2-5; 10 positions agree with TRBD1. Germline V gene data show CDR1 as SGHRS and CDR2 as YFSETQ. With 3 bases clipped from V and 4 bases from J, the junction kept 3 bases outside the gene matches. CDR3 length: 14 amino acids. Here the CDR3 reads CASSSTGGGETQYF. Here the CDR3 DNA reads TGCGCCAGCAGCTCGACAGGGGGCGGAGAGACCCAGTACTTC.

The rearrangement uses TRBV2 and TRBJ1-3; D is possibly TRBD1 (5 bases). Germline CDR1 is SNHLY and CDR2 is FYNNEI. This CDR3 comprises 14 residues. V was clipped by 5 bases and J by 1 base, with 9 bases between them. The CDR3 here is CASSLTESGNTIYF. The CDR3 DNA follows: TGTGCCAGCAGTTTGACAGAGTCTGGAAACACCATATATTTT.

The chain recombines TRBV12-5 with TRBJ1-1; D perhaps matches TRBD1 (6 bases). Germline-derived CDR1 and CDR2 are LGHNT and FRNRAP. The CDR3 runs 14 residues. V was trimmed by 4 bases and J by 5 bases, leaving 14 bases between them. This CDR3 is CASGWGGPGTEAFF. The CDR3 DNA is TGTGCTAGTGGTTGGGGGGGCCCTGGGACTGAAGCTTTCTTT.

In its sample, this clone was seen once. The V call is TRBV20-1, the J call TRBJ2-1; D ambiguous. The CDR3 consists of 11 residues. The V end was cut by 6 bases, the J end by 8 bases, with 11 bases between. Germline-derived CDR1 and CDR2 are DFQATT and SNEGSKA (reference sequence). CDR3 sequence reads: CSANPAYEQFF. CDR3 in DNA: TGCAGTGCAAATCCCGCATATGAGCAGTTCTTC.

This clone showed up just a few times. The chain recombines TRBV7-9 with TRBJ1-1; tentative D call: TRBD1 (5 bases). Deletions cut 4 bases from V and 2 bases from J, with 17 bases between. Germline CDR1 is SEHNR and CDR2 is FQNEAQ (reference sequence). The CDR3 has 16 amino acids. CDR3 bases: TGTGCCAGCAGCTCCCACAGGTCAGCTACTAACACTGAAGCTTTCTTT. Residues: CASSSHRSATNTEAFF.

The genes are TRBV11-2 and TRBJ1-4; 11 nucleotides line up with TRBD1. In germline, CDR1 is SGHAT, CDR2 FQNNGV. The CDR3 is made up of 15 amino acids. V lost 5 bases, J lost 8 bases, and 7 bases stayed unmatched. This CDR3 reads CASSLGQGATEKLFF. The DNA for the CDR3 is TGTGCCAGCAGCCTCGGACAGGGGGCAACAGAAAAACTGTTTTTT.